Listed here are 6 T cell receptor beta chains from one sample, sequenced in a study of T cell changes during pregnancy in multiple sclerosis. The data were produced by immunoSEQ multiplex PCR, yet TCRdb's version contains in-frame clones alone and is incomplete. This table has around 110,000 clones, roughly nine tenths appearing once. The specimen comprised peripheral blood, sampled in the third trimester of pregnancy. Receptor source: a female donor with multiple sclerosis, enrolled in a pregnancy study.

This clone was detected only once. The chain has TRBV4-1 and TRBJ2-1; 7 bases fit TRBD1. The CDR3 runs to 18 residues. In germline, CDR1 is MGHRA, CDR2 YSYEKL. V was pared by 6 bases and J by 6 bases, with 20 bases of the junction left unmatched. CDR3 loop: CASSTSKRRQGVGNEQFF. CDR3 nucleotides: TGCGCCAGCAGTACTTCAAAGAGAAGGCAGGGGGTCGGCAATGAGCAGTTCTTC.

The V gene is TRBV2, the J gene TRBJ2-1, with TRBD1 identical over 7 bases. The CDR3 loop spans 15 amino acids. Germline V lookup: CDR1 SNHLY, CDR2 FYNNEI. V lost 1 base and J lost 9; bases outside the gene matches: 9. This CDR3 is CASSEGDSHPGEQFF. The CDR3 DNA is TGTGCCAGCAGTGAAGGGGACAGCCACCCGGGTGAGCAGTTCTTC.

The J gene is TRBJ1-5, the V gene TRBV5-4; D is possibly TRBD1 (6 bases). Trimming left V 4 bases short and J 0 bases short, with 11 bases between. Germline V gene sequence: CDR1 SGHNT, CDR2 YYREEE (reference sequence). CDR3 length equals 15 residues. CDR3 DNA sequence: TGTGCCAGCAGCATGGCAGGGGATAGCAATCAGCCCCAGCATTTT. Amino acids: CASSMAGDSNQPQHF.

The V gene is TRBV2, the J gene TRBJ1-2, with D possibly being TRBD1 (5 bases). Germline V gene lookup returns CDR1 SNHLY and CDR2 FYNNEI. V lost 6 bases and J lost 4, with 18 bases in between. The CDR3 totals 15 residues. CDR3 in amino acids: CASSDSKPGLYGYTF. In nucleotides, the CDR3 is TGTGCCAGCAGCGACTCTAAGCCAGGGCTCTATGGCTACACCTTC.

The chain recombines TRBV5-1 with TRBJ2-5; tentatively, D is TRBD1 (6 bases). Germline V gene sequence: CDR1 SGHRS, CDR2 YFSETQ. V lost 2 bases to trimming and J lost 5 bases, with 16 bases between them. This CDR3 contains 15 residues. The DNA for the CDR3 is TGCGCCAGCAGCTTCGGCAGGGGTCTAACGGAGACCCAGTACTTC. Its translation: CASSFGRGLTETQYF.

The chain carries TRBV7-6 and TRBJ2-1; 7 bases line up with TRBD2. The CDR3 length is 15 residues. With 1 base clipped from V and 7 bases from J, the junction kept 7 bases outside the gene matches. The germline CDR1 and CDR2 sequences are SGHVS and FNYEAQ. The CDR3 nucleotides are TGTGCCAGCAGCTTAGTCGGGGGGTCTCAGAATGAGCAGTTCTTC. Translation: CASSLVGGSQNEQFF.